This T cell receptor (beta chain) came from a study of early T cells in non-severe SARS-CoV-2 infection. On the study more broadly: RNA in bulk from unsorted whole blood was sequenced, and chains were unpaired.

V was clipped by 3 bases and J by 2 bases, with 8 bases between them. Germline values: CDR1 SGHNT, CDR2 YYREEE (reference sequence). There are 14 residues in the CDR3. The protocol attached unique molecular identifiers to individual cDNA molecules. MiXCR, applied by TCRdb to the 5' RACE reads, yields one record per CDR3 protein. The data contain some 80,000 distinct CDR3 sequences, approximately 13% of them singletons. The chain employs TRBV5-4 and TRBJ2-2, with TRBD2 as a possible D gene (5 bases). Sample: whole blood. This sequence was found in an adult who was a healthcare worker with PCR-confirmed SARS-CoV-2 infection or an uninfected control (not recorded which). The CDR3 protein is CASSSGVNTGELFF. The CDR3 DNA follows: TGTGCCAGCAGCTCCGGGGTCAACACCGGGGAGCTGTTTTTT.